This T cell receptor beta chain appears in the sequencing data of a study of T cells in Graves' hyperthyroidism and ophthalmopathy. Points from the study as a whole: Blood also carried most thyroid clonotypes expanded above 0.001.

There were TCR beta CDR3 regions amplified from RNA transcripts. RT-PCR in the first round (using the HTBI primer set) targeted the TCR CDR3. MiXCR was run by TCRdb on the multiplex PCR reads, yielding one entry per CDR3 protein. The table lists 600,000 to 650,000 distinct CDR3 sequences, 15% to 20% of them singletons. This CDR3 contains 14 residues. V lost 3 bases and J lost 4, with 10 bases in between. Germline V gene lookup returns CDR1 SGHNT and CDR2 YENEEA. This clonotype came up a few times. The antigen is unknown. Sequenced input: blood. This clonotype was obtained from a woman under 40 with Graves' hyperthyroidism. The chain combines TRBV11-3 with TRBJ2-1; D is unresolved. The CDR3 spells CASSFRHPYNEQFF. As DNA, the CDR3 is TGTGCCAGCAGCTTTAGGCACCCATACAATGAGCAGTTCTTC.